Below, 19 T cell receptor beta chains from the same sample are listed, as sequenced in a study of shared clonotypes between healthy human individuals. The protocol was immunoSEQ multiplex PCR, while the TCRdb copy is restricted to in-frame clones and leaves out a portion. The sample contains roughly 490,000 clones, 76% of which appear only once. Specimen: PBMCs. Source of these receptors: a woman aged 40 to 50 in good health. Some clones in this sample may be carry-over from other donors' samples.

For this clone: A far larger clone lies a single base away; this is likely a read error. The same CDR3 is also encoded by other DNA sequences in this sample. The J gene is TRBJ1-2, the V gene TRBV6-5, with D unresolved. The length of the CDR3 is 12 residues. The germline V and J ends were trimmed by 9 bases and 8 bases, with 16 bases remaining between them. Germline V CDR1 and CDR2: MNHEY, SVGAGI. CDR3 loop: CASATGVGGYTF. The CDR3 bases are TGTGCCAGTGCTACGGGCGTCGGGGGCTACACCTTC.

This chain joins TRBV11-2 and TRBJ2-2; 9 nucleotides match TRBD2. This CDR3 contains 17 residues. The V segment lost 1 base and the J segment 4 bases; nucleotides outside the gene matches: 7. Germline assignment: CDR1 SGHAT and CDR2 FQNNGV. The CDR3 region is CASSLAQAGGRTGELFF. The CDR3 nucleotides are TGTGCCAGCAGCTTAGCCCAAGCGGGGGGACGCACCGGGGAGCTGTTTTTT.

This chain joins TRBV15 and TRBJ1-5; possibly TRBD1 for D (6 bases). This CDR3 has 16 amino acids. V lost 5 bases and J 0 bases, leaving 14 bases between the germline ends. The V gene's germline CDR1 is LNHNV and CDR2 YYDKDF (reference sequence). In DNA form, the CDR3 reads TGTGCCACCAGCTCCCGGGACAAGAATAGCAATCAGCCCCAGCATTTT. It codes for CATSSRDKNSNQPQHF.

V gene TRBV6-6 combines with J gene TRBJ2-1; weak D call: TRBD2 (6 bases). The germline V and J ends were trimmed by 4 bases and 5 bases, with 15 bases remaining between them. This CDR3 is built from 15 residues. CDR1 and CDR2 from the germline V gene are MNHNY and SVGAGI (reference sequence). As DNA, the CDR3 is TGTGCCAGCAGTTCGGGCAGGGAGGTCAACAATGAGCAGTTCTTC. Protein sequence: CASSSGREVNNEQFF.

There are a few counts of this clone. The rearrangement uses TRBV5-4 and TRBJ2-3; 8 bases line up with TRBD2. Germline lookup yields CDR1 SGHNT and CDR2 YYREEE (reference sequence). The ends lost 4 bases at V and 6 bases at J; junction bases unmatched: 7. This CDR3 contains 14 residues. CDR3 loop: CASSPGLAQDTQYF. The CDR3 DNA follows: TGTGCCAGCAGCCCAGGACTAGCCCAGGATACGCAGTATTTT.

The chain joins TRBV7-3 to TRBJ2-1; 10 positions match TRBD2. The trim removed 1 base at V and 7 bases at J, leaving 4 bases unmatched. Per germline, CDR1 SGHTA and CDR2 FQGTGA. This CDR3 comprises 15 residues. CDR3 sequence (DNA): TGTGCCAGCAGCTTAAGGCTAGCGGGAGCTAATGAGCAGTTCTTC. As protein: CASSLRLAGANEQFF.

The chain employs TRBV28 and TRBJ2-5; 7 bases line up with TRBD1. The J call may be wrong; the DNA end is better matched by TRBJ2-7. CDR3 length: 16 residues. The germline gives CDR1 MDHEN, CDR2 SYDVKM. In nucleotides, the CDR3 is TGTGCCAGCAGTACCGGGACAGCCCTCCAAGCCTACGAGCAGTACTTC. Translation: CASSTGTALQAYEQYF.

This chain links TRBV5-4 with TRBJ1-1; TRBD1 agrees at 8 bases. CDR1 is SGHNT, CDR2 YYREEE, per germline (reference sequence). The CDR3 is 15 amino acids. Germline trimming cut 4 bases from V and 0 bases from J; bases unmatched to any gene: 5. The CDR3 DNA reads TGTGCCAGCAGCCGACGACAGGGGATGAACACTGAAGCTTTCTTT. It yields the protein CASSRRQGMNTEAFF.

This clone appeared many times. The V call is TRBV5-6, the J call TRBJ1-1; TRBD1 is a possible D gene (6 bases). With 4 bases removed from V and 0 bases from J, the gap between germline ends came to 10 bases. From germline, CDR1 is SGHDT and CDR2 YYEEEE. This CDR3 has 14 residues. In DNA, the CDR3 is TGTGCCAGCAGCCTACAGGGCATGAACACTGAAGCTTTCTTT. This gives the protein CASSLQGMNTEAFF.

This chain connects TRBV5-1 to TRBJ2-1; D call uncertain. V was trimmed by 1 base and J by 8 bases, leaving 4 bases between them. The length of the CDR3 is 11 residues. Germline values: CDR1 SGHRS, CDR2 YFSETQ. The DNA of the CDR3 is TGCGCCAGCAGCTTGAGGTATGAGCAGTTCTTC. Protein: CASSLRYEQFF.

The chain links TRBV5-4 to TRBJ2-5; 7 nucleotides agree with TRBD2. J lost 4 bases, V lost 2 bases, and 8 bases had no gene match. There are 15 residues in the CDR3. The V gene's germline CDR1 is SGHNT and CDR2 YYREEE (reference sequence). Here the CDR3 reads CASSFGGGRGETQYF. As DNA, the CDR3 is TGTGCCAGCAGCTTCGGGGGAGGGCGGGGAGAGACCCAGTACTTC.

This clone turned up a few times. CDR3 DNA sequence: TGTGCCAGCAGCCAAGATTTGGGAGCACCGACAGGGAGTGTCGGTTGGACCCAGTACTTC. This gives the protein CASSQDLGAPTGSVGWTQYF. The chain uses TRBV4-2 and TRBJ2-5; 7 bases fit TRBD1. Germline lookup yields CDR1 LGHNA and CDR2 YNFKEQ. The CDR3 has 20 residues. V lost 0 bases, J lost 7 bases, and 23 bases stayed unmatched.

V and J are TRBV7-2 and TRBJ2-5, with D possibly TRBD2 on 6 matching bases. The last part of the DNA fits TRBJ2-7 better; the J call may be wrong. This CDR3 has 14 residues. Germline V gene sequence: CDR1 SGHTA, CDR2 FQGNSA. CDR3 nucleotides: TGTGCCAGCAGCTTAAGGCGGGGCAGTGGCGAGCAGTACTTC. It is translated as CASSLRRGSGEQYF.

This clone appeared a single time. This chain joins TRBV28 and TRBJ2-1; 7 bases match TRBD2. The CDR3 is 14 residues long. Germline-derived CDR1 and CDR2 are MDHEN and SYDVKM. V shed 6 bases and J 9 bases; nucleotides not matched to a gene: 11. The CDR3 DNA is TGTGCCAGCAGCCGTACTAGCGAAGTGGGTGAGCAGTTCTTC. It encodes CASSRTSEVGEQFF. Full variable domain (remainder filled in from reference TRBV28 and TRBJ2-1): DVKVTQSSRYLVKRTGEKVFLECVQDMDHENMFWYRQDPGLGLRLIYFSYDVKMKEKGDIPEGYSVSREKKERFSLILESASTNQTSMYLCASSRTSEVGEQFFGPGTRLTVL.

This chain's CDR3 is CASSPPGAGSPTQYF. In nucleotides, the CDR3 is TGTGCCAGCTCACCACCGGGAGCGGGATCCCCAACGCAGTATTTT. The chain is built from TRBV18 and TRBJ2-3; 7 nucleotides line up with TRBD2. Per germline, CDR1 KGHSH and CDR2 LQKENI. V lost 0 bases, J lost 9 bases, and 9 bases stayed unmatched. CDR3 length equals 15 residues.

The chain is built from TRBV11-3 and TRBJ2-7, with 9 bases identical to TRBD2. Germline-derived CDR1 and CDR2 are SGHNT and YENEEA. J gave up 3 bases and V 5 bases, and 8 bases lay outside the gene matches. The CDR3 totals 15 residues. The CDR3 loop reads CASSPRTSEFYEQYF. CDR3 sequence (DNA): TGTGCCAGCAGCCCCCGGACTAGCGAGTTCTACGAGCAGTACTTC.

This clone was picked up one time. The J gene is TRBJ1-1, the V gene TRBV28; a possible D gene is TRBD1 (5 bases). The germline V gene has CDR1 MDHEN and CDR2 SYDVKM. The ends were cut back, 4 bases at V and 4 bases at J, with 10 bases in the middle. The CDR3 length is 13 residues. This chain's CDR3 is CASSSGTGTEAFF. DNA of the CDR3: TGTGCCAGCAGTTCCGGGACCGGCACTGAAGCTTTCTTT.

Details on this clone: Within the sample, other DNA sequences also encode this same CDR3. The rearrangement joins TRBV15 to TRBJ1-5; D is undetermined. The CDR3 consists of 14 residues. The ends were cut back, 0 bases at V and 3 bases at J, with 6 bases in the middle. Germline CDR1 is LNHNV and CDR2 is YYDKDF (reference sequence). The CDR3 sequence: CATSRDRDNQPQHF. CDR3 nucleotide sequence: TGTGCCACCAGCAGAGATCGGGACAATCAGCCCCAGCATTTT.

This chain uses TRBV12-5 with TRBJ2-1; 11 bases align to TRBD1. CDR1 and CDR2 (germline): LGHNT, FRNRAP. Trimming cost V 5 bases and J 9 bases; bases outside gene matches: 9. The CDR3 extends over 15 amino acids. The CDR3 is CASGPGTGGFGEQFF. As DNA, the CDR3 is TGTGCTAGTGGTCCCGGGACAGGGGGATTTGGTGAGCAGTTCTTC.